Below are 31 T cell receptor beta chains sequenced from a single sample in a study of vaccination effects on CD4 cells after COVID-19. No antigen is known for these receptors. Before sequencing, viral peptide pools were used by the ViraFEST assay to expand antigen-specific CD4+ T cells. The culture ran for 10 days before CD4+ T cells were isolated. Absence of prior SARS-CoV-2 infection characterized the vaccine recipients, who showed negative nucleocapsid antibodies. TCRdb's table, derived via immunoSEQ multiplex PCR, lists solely in-frame clones and lacks some. The sample contains about 22,000 clones, about 68% of which appear only once. The sample here was CD4+ T cells from PBMCs cultured with HCoV-NL63 spike peptides, taken before COVID-19 vaccination. These receptors originate from a human donor who received a COVID-19 vaccine.

The chain uses TRBV4-3 and TRBJ2-1, with 7 bases fitting TRBD2. Unmatched junction bases numbered 8, after V lost 0 bases and J lost 0 bases. The CDR3 contains 18 residues. Germline lookup yields CDR1 LGHNA and CDR2 YSLEER. CDR3 bases: TGCGCCAGCAGCCAAGACCCCCCGCTAGCGGTCTCCTACAATGAGCAGTTCTTC. It encodes CASSQDPPLAVSYNEQFF.

CDR3: CASSSWRRGLDQPQHF. Here the CDR3 DNA reads TGTGCCAGCAGCTCCTGGAGGAGGGGGCTGGATCAGCCCCAGCATTTT. The chain recombines TRBV5-6 with TRBJ1-5; TRBD1 aligns across 7 bases. V was clipped by 3 bases and J by 5 bases; unmatched bases: 11. The germline V gene has CDR1 SGHDT and CDR2 YYEEEE. The CDR3 loop spans 16 amino acids.

In DNA form, the CDR3 reads TGTGCCAGTAGTATACGGACCGGGACCAGCACAGATACGCAGTATTTT. Its protein product is CASSIRTGTSTDTQYF. V and J are TRBV19 and TRBJ2-3, with D possibly called TRBD1 or TRBD2 (5 bases each). The CDR3 is 16 residues long. The germline V and J ends were trimmed by 2 bases and 0 bases, with 12 bases remaining between them. Germline V lookup: CDR1 LNHDA, CDR2 SQIVND (reference sequence).

This clone was seen a single time. This chain uses TRBV19 with TRBJ2-1; tentatively, D is TRBD1 or TRBD2 (5 bases each). CDR3 length: 17 amino acids. Germline lookup yields CDR1 LNHDA and CDR2 SQIVND (reference sequence). Trimming stripped 0 bases from V and 2 bases from J, with 14 bases between. The DNA for the CDR3 is TGTGCCAGTAGTATAGATAATGCAAGAGGGGCCTACAATGAGCAGTTCTTC. Protein product: CASSIDNARGAYNEQFF. The full variable domain, with the rest looked up from reference TRBV19 and TRBJ2-1, is DGGITQSPKYLFRKEGQNVTLSCEQNLNHDAMYWYRQDPGQGLRLIYYSQIVNDFQKGDIAEGYSVSREKKESFPLTVTSAQKNPTAFYLCASSIDNARGAYNEQFFGPGTRLTVL.

This clone was counted once. This chain joins TRBV27 and TRBJ1-1; D gene ambiguous. The length of the CDR3 is 14 residues. Trimming took off 5 bases at V and 6 bases at J, with 16 bases between the two ends. In germline, CDR1 is MNHEY, CDR2 SMNVEV (reference sequence). CDR3 protein: CASSDPGSAPEAFF. The CDR3 region has the DNA TGTGCCAGCAGTGACCCGGGGTCAGCCCCTGAAGCTTTCTTT.

The V call is TRBV28, the J call TRBJ1-1; no firm D call. Germline CDR1 reads MDHEN; CDR2 reads SYDVKM. The CDR3 covers 14 residues. V was clipped by 6 bases and J by 2 bases, with 13 bases between them. CDR3 loop: CASRWAGLNTEAFF. As DNA, the CDR3 is TGTGCCAGCAGATGGGCAGGCCTTAACACTGAAGCTTTCTTT. The whole variable domain, remainder taken from reference TRBV28 and TRBJ1-1, is DVKVTQSSRYLVKRTGEKVFLECVQDMDHENMFWYRQDPGLGLRLIYFSYDVKMKEKGDIPEGYSVSREKKERFSLILESASTNQTSMYLCASRWAGLNTEAFFGQGTRLTVV.

The chain carries TRBV24-1 and TRBJ2-3; 12 positions match TRBD2. V lost 3 bases to trimming and J lost 0 bases; unmatched junction nucleotides: 3. Germline-derived CDR1 and CDR2 are KGHDR and SFDVKD. This CDR3 is 17 amino acids long. CDR3 nucleotides: TGTGCCACCAGTGATCCTGGGACTAGCGGGAGCACAGATACGCAGTATTTT. Amino acids: CATSDPGTSGSTDTQYF.

The sample holds one count of this clone. The genes are TRBV19 and TRBJ1-4, with D possibly being TRBD1 (6 bases). Germline V gene sequence: CDR1 LNHDA, CDR2 SQIVND (reference sequence). CDR3 length equals 14 residues. V was shortened by 7 bases and J by 5 bases, with 14 bases between the two germline ends. This CDR3 is CASKWTQGNEKLFF. The CDR3 DNA is TGTGCCAGTAAATGGACTCAGGGGAATGAAAAACTGTTTTTT.

V is TRBV28 and J is TRBJ1-2; D is uncertain. CDR1 and CDR2 from the germline V gene are MDHEN and SYDVKM. The V end lost 6 bases, the J end lost 7 bases, and 12 bases lay between the germline ends. This CDR3 region has 12 residues. CDR3 amino acids: CASSPFAFGYTF. The CDR3 DNA follows: TGTGCCAGCAGCCCCTTTGCCTTTGGCTACACCTTC.

The rearrangement links TRBV2 to TRBJ2-7; TRBD2 agrees at 7 bases. CDR1 is SNHLY, CDR2 FYNNEI, per germline. J gave up 3 bases and V 4 bases, and 0 bases lay outside the gene matches. The CDR3 is 12 residues long. CDR3 sequence: CASSGGGYEQYF. The CDR3 region has the DNA TGTGCCAGCAGTGGGGGGGGCTACGAGCAGTACTTC.

The CDR3 reads CASSVWGRGAVQETQYF. The CDR3, as DNA: TGTGCCAGCAGCGTCTGGGGGAGGGGGGCGGTGCAAGAGACCCAGTACTTC. This sequence joins TRBV9 and TRBJ2-5; maybe TRBD2 (7 bases). Germline V gives CDR1 SGDLS, CDR2 YYNGEE. This CDR3 is 17 amino acids long. Trimming took off 2 bases at V and 2 bases at J, with 19 bases between the two ends.

The chain carries TRBV2 and TRBJ2-7, with TRBD2 identical over 8 bases. CDR3 size: 14 residues. Germline V gives CDR1 SNHLY, CDR2 FYNNEI. J lost 3 bases, V lost 5 bases, and 6 bases had no gene match. The CDR3 region has the DNA TGTGCCAGCAGTCGTCAGGGACTAGACTACGAGCAGTACTTC. Amino acids: CASSRQGLDYEQYF.

V usage is TRBV6-1 and J usage is TRBJ1-2; tentative D call: TRBD1 (6 bases). The germline V gene encodes CDR1 MNHNS and CDR2 SASEGT. This CDR3 contains 12 residues. The V and J ends lost 3 bases and 8 bases respectively, with 10 bases between them. The CDR3 region has the DNA TGTGCCAGCAGTGAGGGGGCAGGAGGCTACACCTTC. Translating it yields CASSEGAGGYTF.

This chain uses TRBV3-1 (or the pseudogene TRBV3-2) with TRBJ2-5; TRBD2 aligns across 12 bases. This CDR3 spans 17 amino acids. V shed 1 base, J shed 1 base, and the junction held 4 bases outside the gene matches. Germline values: CDR1 LGHDT, CDR2 YNNKEL (reference sequence). As DNA, the CDR3 is TGTGCCAGCAGCCAAGTTGGACTAGCGGGGATCCAAGAGACCCAGTACTTC. It yields the protein CASSQVGLAGIQETQYF.

The gene calls are TRBV6-5 and TRBJ2-2; D might be TRBD2 (5 bases). Germline values: CDR1 MNHEY, CDR2 SVGAGI. The CDR3 is 15 residues long. V gave up 6 bases and J gave up 2 bases, with 13 bases separating them. The CDR3 nucleotides read TGTGCCAGCAGCCTGGGGAGCGGAAACACCGGGGAGCTGTTTTTT. Protein: CASSLGSGNTGELFF.

This clone appeared once. The V gene is TRBV5-6, the J gene TRBJ1-6; D gene unclear. V lost 5 bases to trimming and J lost 8 bases, with 17 bases between them. The CDR3 runs to 15 residues. Germline lookup yields CDR1 SGHDT and CDR2 YYEEEE. The chain's CDR3 is CASRFENLPHSPLHF. The CDR3 nucleotides are TGTGCCAGCAGATTCGAAAACCTCCCGCATTCACCCCTCCACTTT.

This clone was recorded once. V gene TRBV2 combines with J gene TRBJ2-7; D is perhaps TRBD1 (6 bases). CDR1 is SNHLY and CDR2 is FYNNEI in the germline V gene. The germline V and J ends were trimmed by 11 bases and 2 bases, with 16 bases remaining between them. CDR3 length equals 13 residues. The CDR3 is CAEVGATPYEQYF. The DNA of the CDR3 is TGTGCCGAGGTGGGGGCTACTCCCTACGAGCAGTACTTC.

This chain joins TRBV2 and TRBJ2-1, with TRBD2 matching over 13 bases. The germline CDR1 and CDR2 sequences are SNHLY and FYNNEI. The CDR3 spans 17 residues. V dropped 5 bases and J dropped 4; count of bases not matched to a gene: 8. Written as DNA, the CDR3 is TGTGCCAGCAGTTCCTTTGGACTAGCGGGGGTATACAATGAGCAGTTCTTC. It is translated as CASSSFGLAGVYNEQFF.

This chain connects TRBV24-1 to TRBJ2-5, with D perhaps given as TRBD1 or TRBD2 (7 bases each). V lost 6 bases, J lost 3 bases, and 10 bases lay in between. The length of the CDR3 is 13 residues. Germline V gives CDR1 KGHDR, CDR2 SFDVKD. CDR3 nucleotide sequence: TGTGCCACCAGTCAGGGGGGGAAAGAGACCCAGTACTTC. This codes for CATSQGGKETQYF.

The J gene is TRBJ1-1, the V gene TRBV30; no reliable D call. The V gene's germline CDR1 is GTSNPN and CDR2 SVGIG (reference sequence). Trimming took off 0 bases at V and 6 bases at J, with 11 bases between the two ends. The CDR3 totals 13 residues. CDR3 loop: CAWSVPGLAEAFF. The CDR3 nucleotides are TGTGCCTGGAGTGTACCGGGTTTAGCTGAAGCTTTCTTT.

The rearrangement links TRBV6-5 to TRBJ2-7; D is unclear. Germline-derived CDR1 and CDR2 are MNHEY and SVGAGI. The CDR3 runs 13 residues. V was trimmed by 8 bases and J by 4 bases, leaving 15 bases between them. The CDR3 reads CASGHSLGYEQYF. Written as DNA, the CDR3 is TGTGCCAGCGGGCACAGTTTGGGTTACGAGCAGTACTTC.

In this sample, this clone turned up once. V usage is TRBV5-6 and J usage is TRBJ1-3; TRBD1 aligns across 9 bases. This CDR3 contains 17 residues. Unmatched junction bases numbered 6, after V lost 2 bases and J lost 0 bases. CDR1 is SGHDT, CDR2 YYEEEE, per germline. CDR3 coding DNA: TGTGCCAGCAGCTTAACCGTGACAGGGGGCTCTGGAAACACCATATATTTT. Translating gives CASSLTVTGGSGNTIYF. Full variable domain (outside the CDR3, taken from reference TRBV5-6 and TRBJ1-3): DAGVTQSPTHLIKTRGQQVTLRCSPKSGHDTVSWYQQALGQGPQFIFQYYEEEERQRGNFPDRFSGHQFPNYSSELNVNALLLGDSALYLCASSLTVTGGSGNTIYFGEGSWLTVV.

The chain uses TRBV28 and TRBJ2-5; the match to TRBD2 covers 10 bases. This CDR3 contains 14 residues. The germline CDR1 and CDR2 sequences are MDHEN and SYDVKM. V lost 5 bases to trimming and J lost 2 bases; unmatched junction nucleotides: 2. Written as DNA, the CDR3 is TGTGCCAGCAGTACAGCGGGAGGGCAAGAGACCCAGTACTTC. Protein product: CASSTAGGQETQYF. The whole variable domain, filled in from reference TRBV28 and TRBJ2-5, reads DVKVTQSSRYLVKRTGEKVFLECVQDMDHENMFWYRQDPGLGLRLIYFSYDVKMKEKGDIPEGYSVSREKKERFSLILESASTNQTSMYLCASSTAGGQETQYFGPGTRLLVL.

This clone was detected a few times. The CDR3, as DNA: TGCGCCAGCAGCTTGTTGACTAGCGAGTCCGGGGAGCTGTTTTTT. This sequence encodes CASSLLTSESGELFF. The gene calls are TRBV5-1 and TRBJ2-2, with 8 bases that match TRBD2. Germline CDR1 reads SGHRS; CDR2 reads YFSETQ. This CDR3 comprises 15 residues. V dropped 1 base and J dropped 6; count of bases not matched to a gene: 5.

This clone has only one observation. The chain recombines TRBV6-4 with TRBJ1-1; TRBD1 might be the D (6 bases). Germline loops: CDR1 MRHNA, CDR2 SNTAGT. This CDR3 region has 14 residues. Deletions cut 3 bases from V and 1 base from J, with 9 bases between. CDR3 DNA: TGTGCCAGCAGTGAACAGGGAGGGAACACTGAAGCTTTCTTT. As protein: CASSEQGGNTEAFF.

The chain couples TRBV3-1 (or the pseudogene TRBV3-2) to TRBJ1-5; no clear D gene. Trimming removed 0 bases at V and 7 bases at J, with 7 bases between. This CDR3 has 13 amino acids. CDR1 and CDR2 (germline): LGHDT, YNNKEL (reference sequence). CDR3 DNA sequence: TGTGCCAGCAGCCAAGATTTGGGGCAGCCCCAGCATTTT. Translation: CASSQDLGQPQHF.

Notes on this clone: One end of the junction fails to match germline, which may point to a read error. The DNA for the CDR3 is TGTGCCAGCAGCTACCCCTACGGAGGATCAGCCCCAGCATTT. This encodes CASSYPYGGSAPAF. This sequence joins TRBV7-3 and TRBJ1-5; D remains ambiguous. The germline CDR1 and CDR2 sequences are SGHTA and FQGTGA. There are 14 residues in the CDR3.

The chain has TRBV5-8 and TRBJ1-2; tentative D call: TRBD1 (6 bases). Germline CDR1 reads SGHTS; CDR2 reads YDEGEE. This CDR3 has 17 residues. Trimming cost V 2 bases and J 8 bases, with 25 bases left between them. CDR3 nucleotide sequence: TGTGCCAGCAGCTTAGGCACCCCGGGACCGCCAAGGGGGGGCTACACCTTC. It translates to CASSLGTPGPPRGGYTF.

This chain connects TRBV18 to TRBJ1-4; the D gene is possibly TRBD1 (5 bases). This CDR3 is 14 amino acids long. V shed 3 bases and J shed 8 bases, with 13 bases lying between them. Germline V gene sequence: CDR1 KGHSH, CDR2 LQKENI. CDR3 sequence reads: CASSPDIVGEKLFF. The CDR3 region has the DNA TGTGCCAGCTCACCGGACATCGTGGGGGAAAAACTGTTTTTT.

The rearrangement joins TRBV6-6 to TRBJ2-3; a possible D gene is TRBD1 (5 bases). With 7 bases removed from V and 4 bases from J, the gap between germline ends came to 12 bases. Per the germline V gene, CDR1 is MNHNY and CDR2 is SVGAGI (reference sequence). This CDR3 spans 13 amino acids. For the CDR3, the DNA is TGTGCCAGCACCGACAGTTTGGCAGATACGCAGTATTTT. As protein: CASTDSLADTQYF.

The gene calls are TRBV12-3 or TRBV12-4 and TRBJ2-7; 7 nucleotides line up with TRBD1. The CDR3 covers 13 residues. V gave up 7 bases and J gave up 3 bases; unmatched junction bases: 6. The DNA for the CDR3 is TGTGCCAGCACCCGACAGGGTAGCTACGAGCAGTACTTC. Translation gives CASTRQGSYEQYF.